The subject of this entry is one TCR beta chain. Its antigen is unknown. This specimen comes from a study of cytomegalovirus exposure and HLA in healthy donors. The CDR3 is made up of 14 amino acids. The junction had 3 bases not matched to a gene; V was cut back by 7 bases and J by 6 bases. The germline V gene has CDR1 SGHAT and CDR2 FQDESV (reference sequence). Profiled with immunoSEQ multiplex PCR; TCRdb holds only in-frame clones, not every one. The sample yields roughly 95,000 clones, 75% to 90% seen once. Study-level points and caveats: As was reported, the classifier diagnosed cytomegalovirus status with high specificity and sensitivity. Listed as cytomegalovirus-associated were approximately 160 TCR beta chains.

The specimen sequenced was PBMCs. The rearrangement uses TRBV11-1 and TRBJ2-2, with 12 bases matching TRBD2. The sequence came from a man between 18 and 29 years old in good health and CMV-seropositive. The CDR3 protein is CASKTSGRAGELFF. The CDR3 bases are TGTGCCAGCAAGACTAGCGGGAGAGCCGGGGAGCTGTTTTTT.